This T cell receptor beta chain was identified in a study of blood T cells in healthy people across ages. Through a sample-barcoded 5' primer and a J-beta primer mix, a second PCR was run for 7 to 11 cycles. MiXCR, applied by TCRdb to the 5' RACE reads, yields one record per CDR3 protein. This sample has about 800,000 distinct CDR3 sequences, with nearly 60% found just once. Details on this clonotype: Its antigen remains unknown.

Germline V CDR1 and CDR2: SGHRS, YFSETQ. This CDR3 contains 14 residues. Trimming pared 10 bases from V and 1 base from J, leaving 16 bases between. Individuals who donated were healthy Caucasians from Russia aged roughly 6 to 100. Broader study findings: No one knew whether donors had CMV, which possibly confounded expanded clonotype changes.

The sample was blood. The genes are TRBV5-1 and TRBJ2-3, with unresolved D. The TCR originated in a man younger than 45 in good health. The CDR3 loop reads CASRLTVGTDTQYF. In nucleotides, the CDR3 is TGCGCCTCCAGACTCACAGTGGGCACAGATACGCAGTATTTT. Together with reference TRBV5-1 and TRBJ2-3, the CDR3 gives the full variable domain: KAGVTQTPRYLIKTRGQQVTLSCSPISGHRSVSWYQQTPGQGLQFLFEYFSETQRNKGNFPGRFSGRQFSNSRSEMNVSTLELGDSALYLCASRLTVGTDTQYFGPGTRLTVL.